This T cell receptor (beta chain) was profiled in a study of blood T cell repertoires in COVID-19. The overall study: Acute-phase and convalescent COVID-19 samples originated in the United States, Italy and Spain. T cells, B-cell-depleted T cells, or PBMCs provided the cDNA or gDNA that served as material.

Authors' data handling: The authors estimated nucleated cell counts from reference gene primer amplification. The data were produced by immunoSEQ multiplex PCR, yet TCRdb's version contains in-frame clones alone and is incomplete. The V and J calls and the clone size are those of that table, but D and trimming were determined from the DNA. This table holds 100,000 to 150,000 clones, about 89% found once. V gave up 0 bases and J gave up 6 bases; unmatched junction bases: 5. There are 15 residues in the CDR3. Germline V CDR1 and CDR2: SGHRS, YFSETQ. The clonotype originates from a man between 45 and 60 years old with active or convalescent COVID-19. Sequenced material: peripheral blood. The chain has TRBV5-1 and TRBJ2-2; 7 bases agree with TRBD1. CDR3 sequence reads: CASSLGLTGAGELFF. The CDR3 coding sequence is TGCGCCAGCAGCTTGGGCCTCACAGGGGCCGGGGAGCTGTTTTTT.